A single sample gave rise to the 11 T cell receptor beta chains below, sequenced in a study of T cell responses to AZD1222 COVID-19 vaccine. Generated by immunoSEQ multiplex PCR, the TCRdb table keeps only in-frame clones and is missing some. The repertoire has roughly 140,000 clones, more than 90% of them found once; the top ten carry over 1.2%. This material consisted of peripheral blood, taken 28 days after the second AZD1222 dose. Receptors were obtained from an adult who received the AZD1222 COVID-19 vaccine.

The chain employs TRBV28 and TRBJ2-7; TRBD1 matches at 10 bases. V shed 5 bases, J shed 2 bases, and the junction held 6 bases outside the gene matches. This CDR3 has 15 amino acids. Germline V gene sequence: CDR1 MDHEN, CDR2 SYDVKM. CDR3 sequence (DNA): TGTGCCAGCAGTCGCCCCGGGACAGGGGCCTACGAGCAGTACTTC. Amino acids: CASSRPGTGAYEQYF.

Only a few counts were recorded for this clone. This rearrangement joins TRBV30 to TRBJ1-1; D gene uncertain. V gave up 3 bases and J gave up 6 bases, with 14 bases separating them. Germline lookup yields CDR1 GTSNPN and CDR2 SVGIG (reference sequence). The CDR3 consists of 13 residues. The CDR3 bases are TGTGCCTGGAGCCAGAAACTAGACCCTGAAGCTTTCTTT. Translated, it gives CAWSQKLDPEAFF. Full variable domain (outside the CDR3, taken from reference TRBV30 and TRBJ1-1): SQTIHQWPATLVQPVGSPLSLECTVEGTSNPNLYWYRQAAGRGLQLLFYSVGIGQISSEVPQNLSASRPQDRQFILSSKKLLLSDSGFYLCAWSQKLDPEAFFGQGTRLTVV.

A single count supports this clone. V gene TRBV30 combines with J gene TRBJ1-2; TRBD1 might be the D (5 bases). Trimming took 3 bases from V and 5 from J, leaving 7 bases between them. CDR1 GTSNPN and CDR2 SVGIG come from the germline V gene (reference sequence). This CDR3 is built from 11 residues. CDR3 amino acids: CAWSEGYGYTF. The CDR3 DNA reads TGTGCCTGGAGCGAGGGGTATGGCTACACCTTC.

V and J are TRBV7-9 and TRBJ2-7; D is possibly TRBD1 (6 bases). This CDR3 spans 15 amino acids. The V gene lost 6 bases and the J gene lost 4 bases, with 19 bases spanning the gap. Germline CDR1 is SEHNR and CDR2 is FQNEAQ (reference sequence). The CDR3 is CASRPRAGDQYEQYF. The CDR3 bases are TGTGCCAGCAGACCCCGGGCAGGGGACCAATACGAGCAGTACTTC.

CDR3 in DNA: TGTGCCAGCAGTCCGCCGGGGGAAGGCTACACCTTC. The encoded protein is CASSPPGEGYTF. The rearrangement links TRBV28 to TRBJ1-2; D possibly corresponds to TRBD1 (5 bases). The CDR3 runs 12 residues. The V end was cut by 5 bases, the J end by 8 bases, with 12 bases between. The germline V gene has CDR1 MDHEN and CDR2 SYDVKM.

The gene calls are TRBV2 and TRBJ1-2; D is uncertain. The V and J ends lost 3 bases and 3 bases respectively, with 14 bases between them. Germline lookup yields CDR1 SNHLY and CDR2 FYNNEI. The CDR3 totals 15 residues. This CDR3 reads CASSELRVGDYGYTF. The CDR3 nucleotides read TGTGCCAGCAGTGAGCTAAGGGTTGGCGACTATGGCTACACCTTC.

This chain uses TRBV27 with TRBJ1-1, with 10 bases that match TRBD1. V gave up 7 bases and J gave up 6 bases; unmatched junction bases: 8. The germline V gene encodes CDR1 MNHEY and CDR2 SMNVEV (reference sequence). The CDR3 is 14 amino acids. CDR3: CASKRTGGRAEAFF. The CDR3, as DNA: TGTGCCAGCAAGAGGACAGGGGGGAGGGCTGAAGCTTTCTTT.

This rearrangement joins TRBV5-5 to TRBJ2-5; D might be TRBD1 (5 bases). Germline assignment: CDR1 SGHKS and CDR2 YYEKEE (reference sequence). CDR3 length: 14 residues. V was trimmed by 2 bases and J by 5 bases, leaving 13 bases between them. The CDR3 loop reads CASSLYGRVETQYF. The CDR3 nucleotides are TGTGCCAGCAGCTTATACGGCAGGGTTGAGACCCAGTACTTC. The complete variable domain, with remaining parts taken from reference TRBV5-5 and TRBJ2-5, reads DAGVTQSPTHLIKTRGQQVTLRCSPISGHKSVSWYQQVLGQGPQFIFQYYEKEERGRGNFPDRFSARQFPNYSSELNVNALLLGDSALYLCASSLYGRVETQYFGPGTRLLVL.

The chain recombines TRBV6-5 with TRBJ1-3; D not resolved. Germline-derived CDR1 and CDR2 are MNHEY and SVGAGI. The CDR3 has 15 amino acids. The V end was cut by 1 base, the J end by 0 bases, with 7 bases between. The CDR3 is CASSYFEGSGNTIYF. CDR3 DNA: TGTGCCAGCAGTTACTTTGAGGGCTCTGGAAACACCATATATTTT.

The genes are TRBV28 and TRBJ2-6; D remains unclear. Germline V lookup: CDR1 MDHEN, CDR2 SYDVKM. The CDR3 has 16 residues. Trimming took 4 bases from V and 1 from J, leaving 11 bases between them. DNA of the CDR3: TGTGCCAGCAGTTCCCCTTCGAGTTCTGGGGCCAACGTCCTGACTTTC. This translates into CASSSPSSSGANVLTF. Looking up the rest from reference TRBV28 and TRBJ2-6 gives the full variable domain: DVKVTQSSRYLVKRTGEKVFLECVQDMDHENMFWYRQDPGLGLRLIYFSYDVKMKEKGDIPEGYSVSREKKERFSLILESASTNQTSMYLCASSSPSSSGANVLTFGAGSRLTVL.

The gene calls are TRBV7-9 and TRBJ2-7; D is perhaps TRBD1 (6 bases). The CDR3 spans 16 residues. Germline V gene data show CDR1 as SEHNR and CDR2 as FQNEAQ (reference sequence). Trimming shortened V by 5 bases and J by 4 bases, and 21 bases separated the two germline ends. CDR3 protein: CASSPTSGQGFYEQYF. The CDR3 nucleotides read TGTGCCAGCAGCCCTACCTCCGGGCAGGGGTTTTACGAGCAGTACTTC. The full variable domain, completed using reference TRBV7-9 and TRBJ2-7, is DTGVSQNPRHKITKRGQNVTFRCDPISEHNRLYWYRQTLGQGPEFLTYFQNEAQLEKSRLLSDRFSAERPKGSFSTLEIQRTEQGDSAMYLCASSPTSGQGFYEQYFGPGTRLTVT.